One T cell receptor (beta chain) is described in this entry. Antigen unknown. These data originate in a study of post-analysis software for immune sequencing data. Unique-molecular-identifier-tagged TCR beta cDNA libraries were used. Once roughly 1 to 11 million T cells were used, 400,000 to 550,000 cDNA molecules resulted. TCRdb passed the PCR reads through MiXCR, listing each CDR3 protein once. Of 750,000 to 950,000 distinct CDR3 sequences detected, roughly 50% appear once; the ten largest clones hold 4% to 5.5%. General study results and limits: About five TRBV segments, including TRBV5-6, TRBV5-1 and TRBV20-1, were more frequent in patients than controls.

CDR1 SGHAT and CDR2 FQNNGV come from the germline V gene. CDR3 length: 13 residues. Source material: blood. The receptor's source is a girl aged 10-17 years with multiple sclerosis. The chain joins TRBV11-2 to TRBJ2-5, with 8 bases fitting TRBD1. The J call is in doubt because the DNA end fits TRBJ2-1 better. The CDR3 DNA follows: TGTGCCAGCAGCTCCGGAACGGACAGGGCCCAGTTCTTC. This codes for CASSSGTDRAQFF.